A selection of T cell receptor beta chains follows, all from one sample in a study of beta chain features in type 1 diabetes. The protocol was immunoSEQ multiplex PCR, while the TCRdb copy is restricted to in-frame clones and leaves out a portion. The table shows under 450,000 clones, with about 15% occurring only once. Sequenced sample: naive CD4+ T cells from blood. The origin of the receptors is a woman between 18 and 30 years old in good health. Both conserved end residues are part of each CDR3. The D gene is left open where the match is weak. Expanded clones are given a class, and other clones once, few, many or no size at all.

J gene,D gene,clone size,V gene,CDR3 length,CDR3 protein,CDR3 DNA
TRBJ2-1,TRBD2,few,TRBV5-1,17,CASSLSASGRGVNEQFF,TGCGCCAGCAGCTTGTCCGCTAGCGGGAGAGGTGTAAATGAGCAGTTCTTC
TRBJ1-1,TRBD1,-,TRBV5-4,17,CASSHGQGANIYTEAFF,TGTGCCAGCAGCCATGGACAGGGGGCAAATATATACACTGAAGCTTTCTTT
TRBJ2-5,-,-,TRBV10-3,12,CAISKLGETQYF,TGTGCCATCTCTAAACTAGGAGAGACCCAGTACTTC
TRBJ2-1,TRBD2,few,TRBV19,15,CASSGLADNYNEQFF,TGTGCCAGTAGTGGACTAGCGGACAACTACAATGAGCAGTTCTTC
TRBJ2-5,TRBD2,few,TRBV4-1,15,CASSPGLAGMETQYF,TGCGCCAGCAGCCCGGGACTAGCGGGAATGGAGACCCAGTACTTC
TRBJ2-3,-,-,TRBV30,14,CAWSFDRDTDTQYF,TGTGCCTGGAGTTTCGATCGGGACACAGATACGCAGTATTTT
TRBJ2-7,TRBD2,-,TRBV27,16,CASSPGRTSGTYEQYF,TGTGCCAGCAGTCCAGGCCGGACTAGCGGGACCTACGAGCAGTACTTC
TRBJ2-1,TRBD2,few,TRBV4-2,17,CASSQGKSGRAFNEQFF,TGTGCCAGCAGCCAAGGAAAAAGCGGGAGGGCGTTCAATGAGCAGTTCTTC
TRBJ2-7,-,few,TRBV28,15,CASTPIEGEVLEQYF,TGTGCCAGCACCCCGATTGAGGGGGAAGTTTTAGAGCAGTACTTC
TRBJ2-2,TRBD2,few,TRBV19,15,CASRPGLAGAGELFF,TGTGCCAGTAGGCCGGGACTAGCGGGAGCCGGGGAGCTGTTTTTT
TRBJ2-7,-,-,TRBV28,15,CASSSPGRASYEQYF,TGTGCCAGCAGTTCCCCAGGCAGGGCCTCCTACGAGCAGTACTTC
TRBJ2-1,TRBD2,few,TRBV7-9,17,CASSARDYRSSYNEQFF,TGTGCCAGCAGCGCCCGGGACTACCGAAGCTCCTACAATGAGCAGTTCTTC
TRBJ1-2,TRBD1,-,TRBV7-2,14,CASSRGTGNYGYTF,TGTGCCAGCAGCCGAGGGACAGGGAATTATGGCTACACCTTC
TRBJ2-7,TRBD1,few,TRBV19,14,CASSISGQGDEQYF,TGTGCCAGTAGTATATCCGGACAGGGCGACGAGCAGTACTTC
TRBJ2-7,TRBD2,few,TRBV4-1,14,CASSQREVAYEQYF,TGCGCCAGCAGTCAGCGGGAGGTCGCATACGAGCAGTACTTC
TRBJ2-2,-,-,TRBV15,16,CATSRSAPLLAGELFF,TGTGCCACCAGCAGGTCTGCGCCTCTCCTCGCCGGGGAGCTGTTTTTT
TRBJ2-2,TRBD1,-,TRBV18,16,CASSPRTGGHTGELFF,TGTGCCAGCTCACCACGGACAGGGGGACACACCGGGGAGCTGTTTTTT
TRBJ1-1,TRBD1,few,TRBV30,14,CAWFTDRDSTEAFF,TGTGCCTGGTTCACCGACAGGGACAGCACTGAAGCTTTCTTT